The 3 T cell receptor beta chains below all came from one sample that was sequenced in a study of T cells in Graves' hyperthyroidism and ophthalmopathy. The CDR3 regions of TCR beta were amplified from RNA transcripts. HTBI primers were employed in a first-round RT-PCR of the TCR CDR3. In TCRdb, the multiplex PCR reads were re-called with MiXCR into one record per CDR3 protein. The table has approximately 360,000 distinct CDR3 sequences, just under 25% seen once. The sample was blood. All receptors come from a man in his forties or fifties with Graves' hyperthyroidism.

This clonotype occurred many times. The J gene is TRBJ2-7, the V gene TRBV28; the match to TRBD1 covers 9 bases. V lost 2 bases and J lost 3; bases outside the gene matches: 11. This CDR3 spans 17 amino acids. Per the germline V gene, CDR1 is MDHEN and CDR2 is SYDVKM. The CDR3 DNA reads TGTGCCAGCAGTTTAACAGGGGGCAGGGGAGTGGGCTACGAGCAGTACTTC. This encodes CASSLTGGRGVGYEQYF.

This clonotype has at least ten counts. This chain links TRBV6-1 with TRBJ1-1; D is uncertain. CDR1 is MNHNS, CDR2 SASEGT, per germline. Trimming pared 3 bases from V and 5 bases from J, leaving 13 bases between. This CDR3 has 14 amino acids. The CDR3 nucleotides are TGTGCCAGCAGTGAGTCCCCTTGGTTTACTGAAGCTTTCTTT. Amino acid sequence: CASSESPWFTEAFF.

Only a few counts were recorded for this clonotype. The chain employs TRBV6-1 and TRBJ1-5; D unclear. The V end was cut by 1 base, the J end by 7 bases, with 11 bases between. The CDR3 totals 14 residues. CDR1 MNHNS and CDR2 SASEGT come from the germline V gene. CDR3 sequence reads: CASSEGWRAQPQHF. For the CDR3, the DNA is TGTGCCAGCAGTGAAGGGTGGAGGGCCCAGCCCCAGCATTTT.